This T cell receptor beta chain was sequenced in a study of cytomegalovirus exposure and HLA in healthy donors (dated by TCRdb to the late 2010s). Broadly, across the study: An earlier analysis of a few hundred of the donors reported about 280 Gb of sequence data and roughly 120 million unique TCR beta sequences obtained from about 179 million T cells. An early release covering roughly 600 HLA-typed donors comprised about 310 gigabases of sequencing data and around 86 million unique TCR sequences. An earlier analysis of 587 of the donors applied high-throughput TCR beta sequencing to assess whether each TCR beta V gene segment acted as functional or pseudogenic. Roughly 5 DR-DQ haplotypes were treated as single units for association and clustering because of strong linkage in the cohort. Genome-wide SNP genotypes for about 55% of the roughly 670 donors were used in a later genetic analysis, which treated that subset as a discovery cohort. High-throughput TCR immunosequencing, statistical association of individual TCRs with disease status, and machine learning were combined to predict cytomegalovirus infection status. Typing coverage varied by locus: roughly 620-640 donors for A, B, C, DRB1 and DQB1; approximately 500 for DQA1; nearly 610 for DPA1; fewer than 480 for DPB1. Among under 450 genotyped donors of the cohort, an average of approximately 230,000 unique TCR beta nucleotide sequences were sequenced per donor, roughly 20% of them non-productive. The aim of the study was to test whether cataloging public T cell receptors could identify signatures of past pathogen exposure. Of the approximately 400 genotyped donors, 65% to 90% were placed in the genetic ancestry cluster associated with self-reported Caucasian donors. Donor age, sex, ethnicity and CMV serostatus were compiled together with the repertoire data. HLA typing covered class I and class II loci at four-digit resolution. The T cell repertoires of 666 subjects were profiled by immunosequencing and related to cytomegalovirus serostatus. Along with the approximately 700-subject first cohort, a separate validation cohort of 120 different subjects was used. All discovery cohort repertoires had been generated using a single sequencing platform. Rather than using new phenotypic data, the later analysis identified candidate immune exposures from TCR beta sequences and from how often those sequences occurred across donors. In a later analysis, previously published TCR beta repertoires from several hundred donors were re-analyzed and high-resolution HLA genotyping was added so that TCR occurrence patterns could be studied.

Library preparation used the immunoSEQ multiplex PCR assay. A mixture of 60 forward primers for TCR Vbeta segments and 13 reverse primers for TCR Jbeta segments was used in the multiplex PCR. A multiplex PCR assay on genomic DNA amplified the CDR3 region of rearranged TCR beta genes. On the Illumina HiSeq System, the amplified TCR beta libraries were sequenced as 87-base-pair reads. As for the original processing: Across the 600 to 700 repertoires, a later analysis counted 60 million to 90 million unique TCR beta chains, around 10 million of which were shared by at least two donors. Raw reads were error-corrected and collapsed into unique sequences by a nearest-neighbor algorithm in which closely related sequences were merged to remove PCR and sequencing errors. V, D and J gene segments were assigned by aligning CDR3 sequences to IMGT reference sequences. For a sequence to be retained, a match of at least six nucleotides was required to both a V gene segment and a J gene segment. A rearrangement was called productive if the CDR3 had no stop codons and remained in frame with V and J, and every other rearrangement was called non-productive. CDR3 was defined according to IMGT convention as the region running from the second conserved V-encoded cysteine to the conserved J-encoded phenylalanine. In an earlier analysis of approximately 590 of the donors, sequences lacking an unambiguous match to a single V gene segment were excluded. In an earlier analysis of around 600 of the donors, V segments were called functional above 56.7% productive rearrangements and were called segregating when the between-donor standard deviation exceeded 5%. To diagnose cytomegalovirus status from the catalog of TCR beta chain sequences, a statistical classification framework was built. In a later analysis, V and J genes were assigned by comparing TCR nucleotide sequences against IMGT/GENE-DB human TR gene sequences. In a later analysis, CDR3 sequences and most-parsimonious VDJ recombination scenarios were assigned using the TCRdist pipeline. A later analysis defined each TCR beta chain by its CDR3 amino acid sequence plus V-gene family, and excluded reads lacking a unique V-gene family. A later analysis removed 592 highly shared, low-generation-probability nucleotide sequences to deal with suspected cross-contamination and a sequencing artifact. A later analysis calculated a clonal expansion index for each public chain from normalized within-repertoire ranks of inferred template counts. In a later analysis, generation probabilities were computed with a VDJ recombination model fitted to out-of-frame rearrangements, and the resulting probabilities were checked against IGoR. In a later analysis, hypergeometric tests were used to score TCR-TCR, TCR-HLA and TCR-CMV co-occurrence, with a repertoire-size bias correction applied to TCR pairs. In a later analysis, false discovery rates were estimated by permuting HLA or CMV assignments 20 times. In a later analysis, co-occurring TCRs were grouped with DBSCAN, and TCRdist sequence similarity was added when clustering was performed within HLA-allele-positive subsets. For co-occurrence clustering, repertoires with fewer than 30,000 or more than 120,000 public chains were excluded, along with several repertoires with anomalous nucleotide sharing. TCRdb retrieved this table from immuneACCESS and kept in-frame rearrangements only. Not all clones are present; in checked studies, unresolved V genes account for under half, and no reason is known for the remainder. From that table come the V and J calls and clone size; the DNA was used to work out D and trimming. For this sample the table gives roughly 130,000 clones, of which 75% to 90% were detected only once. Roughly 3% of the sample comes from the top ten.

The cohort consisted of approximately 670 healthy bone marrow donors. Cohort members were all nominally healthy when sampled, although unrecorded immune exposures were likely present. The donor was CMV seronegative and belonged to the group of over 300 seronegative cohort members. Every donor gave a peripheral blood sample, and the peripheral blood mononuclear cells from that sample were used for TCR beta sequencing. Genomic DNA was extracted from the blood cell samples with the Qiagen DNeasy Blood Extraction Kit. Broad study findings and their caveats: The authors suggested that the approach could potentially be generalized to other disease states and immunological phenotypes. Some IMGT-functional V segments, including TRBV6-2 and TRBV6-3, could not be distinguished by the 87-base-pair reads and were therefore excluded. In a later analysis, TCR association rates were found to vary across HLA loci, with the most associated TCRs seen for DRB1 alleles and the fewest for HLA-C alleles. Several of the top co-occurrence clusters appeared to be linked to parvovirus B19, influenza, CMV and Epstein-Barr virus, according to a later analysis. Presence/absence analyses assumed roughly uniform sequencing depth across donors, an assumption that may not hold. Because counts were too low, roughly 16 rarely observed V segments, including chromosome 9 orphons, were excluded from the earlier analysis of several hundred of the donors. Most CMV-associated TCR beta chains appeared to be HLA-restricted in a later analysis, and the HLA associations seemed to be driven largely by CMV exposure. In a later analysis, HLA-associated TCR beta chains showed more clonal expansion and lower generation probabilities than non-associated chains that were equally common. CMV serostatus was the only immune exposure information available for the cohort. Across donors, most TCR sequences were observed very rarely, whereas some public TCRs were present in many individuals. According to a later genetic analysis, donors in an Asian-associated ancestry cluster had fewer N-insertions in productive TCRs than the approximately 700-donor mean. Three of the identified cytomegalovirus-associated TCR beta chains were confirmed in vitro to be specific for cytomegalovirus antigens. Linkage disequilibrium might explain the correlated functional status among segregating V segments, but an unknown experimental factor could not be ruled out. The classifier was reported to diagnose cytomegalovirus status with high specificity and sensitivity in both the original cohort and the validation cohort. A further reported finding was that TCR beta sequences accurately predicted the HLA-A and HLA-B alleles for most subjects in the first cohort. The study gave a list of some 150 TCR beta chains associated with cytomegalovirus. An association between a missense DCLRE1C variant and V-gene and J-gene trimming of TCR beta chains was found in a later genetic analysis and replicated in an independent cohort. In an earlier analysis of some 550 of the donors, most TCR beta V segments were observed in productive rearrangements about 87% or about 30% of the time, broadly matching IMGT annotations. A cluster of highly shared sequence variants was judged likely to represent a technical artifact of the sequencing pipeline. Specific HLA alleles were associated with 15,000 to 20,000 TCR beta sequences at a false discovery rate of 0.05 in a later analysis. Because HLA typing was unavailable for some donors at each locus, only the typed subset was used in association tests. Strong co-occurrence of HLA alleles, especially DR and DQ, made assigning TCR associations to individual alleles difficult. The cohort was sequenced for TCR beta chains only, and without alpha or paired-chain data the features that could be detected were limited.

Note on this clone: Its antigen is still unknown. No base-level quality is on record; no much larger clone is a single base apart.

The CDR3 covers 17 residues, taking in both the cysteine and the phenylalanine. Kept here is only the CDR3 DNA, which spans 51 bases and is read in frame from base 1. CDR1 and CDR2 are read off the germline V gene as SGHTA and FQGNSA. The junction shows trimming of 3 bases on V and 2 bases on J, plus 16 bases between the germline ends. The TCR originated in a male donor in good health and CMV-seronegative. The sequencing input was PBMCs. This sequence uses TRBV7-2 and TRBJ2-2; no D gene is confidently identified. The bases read TGTGCCAGCAGCTTCTCGCCCCAGCGACCTAACACCGGGGAGCTGTTTTTT. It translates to CASSFSPQRPNTGELFF.